This T cell receptor (beta chain) originates from a study of T cell responses to AZD1222 COVID-19 vaccine. Study outcomes and limitations: In a largely white British group with more females than males, clonal diversity was possibly underestimated. Breadth and depth of Spike-specific TCRs rose after two AZD1222 doses. None of the repertoires were sampled until the peak T cell response had passed. Baseline testing showed seropositivity in only a handful of AZD1222 recipients.

Germline V gene data show CDR1 as SEHNR and CDR2 as FQNEAQ (reference sequence). This CDR3 is 16 amino acids long. V lost 5 bases, J lost 4 bases, and 11 bases stayed unmatched. This clone was counted once. Antigen specificity is unknown. The assay was immunoSEQ multiplex PCR, and TCRdb's table has in-frame clones only and misses some. The table has roughly 120,000 clones, 86% seen once. The chain employs TRBV7-9 and TRBJ2-3, with TRBD1 identical over 8 bases. Here the sequenced sample was peripheral blood, taken 28 days after the second AZD1222 dose. This receptor was taken from an adult who received the AZD1222 COVID-19 vaccine. The CDR3 sequence is CASSPGPRGPADTQYF. The CDR3 bases are TGTGCCAGCAGCCCAGGACCCAGGGGGCCCGCAGATACGCAGTATTTT.